Here is one T cell receptor (beta chain) with its context. This record comes from a study of blood T cell repertoires in COVID-19. Repertoires were generated with immunoSEQ multiplex PCR, while TCRdb's copy carries only in-frame clones and drops some. The sample has about 430,000 clones; approximately 90% are singletons. The CDR3 runs to 15 residues. Germline assignment: CDR1 ENHRY and CDR2 SYGVKD. Trimming took off 8 bases at V and 5 bases at J, with 18 bases between the two ends. It was within 2 weeks before study entry that exposed participants met a COVID-19 case. The chain combines TRBV10-3 with TRBJ2-2; perhaps TRBD1 as D (6 bases). The specimen was PBMCs or T cells enriched from blood (not recorded which). The receptor was isolated from a woman under 30 who had been exposed to COVID-19. Written as DNA, the CDR3 is TGTGCCATCGGAGAAAAGAACAGGGTAACCGGGGAGCTGTTTTTT. Encoded protein: CAIGEKNRVTGELFF.